This T cell receptor beta chain emerged from a study of cytomegalovirus exposure and HLA in healthy donors. In the study overall: Samples from HLA-typed donors yielded about 85 million unique TCRs in an early data release.

General study results and limits: A later analysis reportedly identified an Asian-associated ancestry cluster as carrying fewer N-insertions than the approximately 730-donor mean. Highly shared variants forming one cluster were likely a sequencing artifact. As was reported, the HLA-A and HLA-B alleles of most subjects were accurately predicted from TCR beta sequences.

A remark on this clone: Its antigen is unknown.

The PCR used 60 Vbeta and 13 Jbeta primers. Using immunoSEQ multiplex PCR, the repertoire was profiled, and TCRdb retains in-frame clones only, with some absent. The sample yields tens of thousands of clones, of which the top ten take up approximately 6.8%. The TCR comes from a woman aged 40 to 55 in good health and CMV-seronegative. The sequencing sample was made of PBMCs.

The CDR3 loop reads CASKIGQYSNQPQHF. The CDR3 DNA is TGTGCCAGTAAGATAGGACAGTATAGCAATCAGCCCCAGCATTTT. The chain employs TRBV27 and TRBJ1-5; a possible D gene is TRBD1 (6 bases). The CDR3 has 15 amino acids. Germline CDR1 MNHEY, CDR2 SMNVEV (reference sequence). Trimming took off 9 bases at V and 0 bases at J, with 15 bases between the two ends.